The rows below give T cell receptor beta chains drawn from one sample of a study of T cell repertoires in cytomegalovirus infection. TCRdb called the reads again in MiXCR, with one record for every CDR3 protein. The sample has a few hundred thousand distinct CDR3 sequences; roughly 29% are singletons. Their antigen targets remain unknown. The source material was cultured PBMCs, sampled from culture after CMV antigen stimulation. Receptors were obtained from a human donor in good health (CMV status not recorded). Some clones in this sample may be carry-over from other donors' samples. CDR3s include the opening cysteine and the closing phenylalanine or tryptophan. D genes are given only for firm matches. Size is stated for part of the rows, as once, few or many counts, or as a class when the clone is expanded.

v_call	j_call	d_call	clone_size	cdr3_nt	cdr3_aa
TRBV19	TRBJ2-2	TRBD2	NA	TGTGCCAGTATTGGAGCGGGGGCGAACACCGGGGAGCTGTTTTTT	CASIGAGANTGELFF
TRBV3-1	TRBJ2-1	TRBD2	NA	TGTGCCAGCAGCCAGGGGACTAGCGGGGGCCTAACGGCGCAGTTCTTC	CASSQGTSGGLTAQFF
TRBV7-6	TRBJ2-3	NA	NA	TGTGCCAGCAGCCGTTTCCCAGAGGGGCCGAATTTT	CASSRFPEGPNF
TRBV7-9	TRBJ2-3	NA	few	TGTGCCAGCAGCTCTTGGGTGGTACAAACAGATACGCAGTATTTT	CASSSWVVQTDTQYF
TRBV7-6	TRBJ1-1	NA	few	TGTGCCAGCAGCTTGACTGAAGCTTTCTTT	CASSLTEAFF
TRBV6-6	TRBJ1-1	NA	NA	TGTGCCAGCAGTTACTCCGGGGGAACTGAAGCTTTCTTT	CASSYSGGTEAFF
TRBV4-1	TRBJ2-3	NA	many	TGCGCCAGCAGCCAGAGTACAGCGGAAGGCACAGATACGCAGTATTTT	CASSQSTAEGTDTQYF
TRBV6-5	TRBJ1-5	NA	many	TGTGCCAGCAGTTACTCGGGACAAAGCAATCAGCCCCAGCATTTT	CASSYSGQSNQPQHF
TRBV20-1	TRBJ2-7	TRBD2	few	TGCAGTGCTAGAGATAGGAAGACTAGCGGGGCCACCTACGAGCAGTACTTC	CSARDRKTSGATYEQYF
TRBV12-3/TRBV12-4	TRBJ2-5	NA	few	TGTGCCAGCAGTCTCCTCAGGGTGAGAGAGACCCAGTACTTC	CASSLLRVRETQYF
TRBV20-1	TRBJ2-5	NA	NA	TGCAGTGCTAGAGATCCGCTGATACCGGGACGGGAGACCCAGTACTTC	CSARDPLIPGRETQYF
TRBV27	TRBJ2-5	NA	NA	TGTGCCAGCAGTTTATCGAAAGGGGCCGGGGAGACCCAGTACTTC	CASSLSKGAGETQYF
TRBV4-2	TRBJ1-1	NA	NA	TGTGCCAGCAGCCAAATGAGGGGCAACACTGAAGCTTTCTTT	CASSQMRGNTEAFF
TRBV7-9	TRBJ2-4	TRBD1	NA	TGTGCCAGCAGCCCAATGGCAGGGGGCGCGGGCAAAAACATTCAGTACTTC	CASSPMAGGAGKNIQYF
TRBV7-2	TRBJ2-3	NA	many	TGTGCCAGCAGCTTAGGGGGCAGGTCTCGGGATACGCAGTATTTT	CASSLGGRSRDTQYF